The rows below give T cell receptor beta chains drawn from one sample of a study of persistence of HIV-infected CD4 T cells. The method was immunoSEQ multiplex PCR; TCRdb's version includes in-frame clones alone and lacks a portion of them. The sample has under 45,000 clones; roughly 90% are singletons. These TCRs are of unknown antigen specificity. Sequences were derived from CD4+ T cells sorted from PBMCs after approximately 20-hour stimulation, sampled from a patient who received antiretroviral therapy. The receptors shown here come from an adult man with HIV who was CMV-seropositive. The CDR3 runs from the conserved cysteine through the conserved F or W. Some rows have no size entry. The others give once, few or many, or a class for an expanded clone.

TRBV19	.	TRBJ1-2	CASSIGEGARYGYTF
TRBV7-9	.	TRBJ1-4	CASSPGGDRGEKLFF
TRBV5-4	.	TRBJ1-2	CASSLAQGERGYTF
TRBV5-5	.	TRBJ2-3	CASTLRTSGGIGTDTQYF
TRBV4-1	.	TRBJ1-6	CASSLGNDTPNSPLHF
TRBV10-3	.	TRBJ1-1	CAIRRANTEAFF
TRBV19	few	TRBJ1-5	CASRRHNQPQHF
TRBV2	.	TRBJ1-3	CASSERDPSSGNTIYF
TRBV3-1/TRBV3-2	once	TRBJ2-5	CASSRPVTETQYF
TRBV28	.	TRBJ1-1	CASRVIQGAGGTEAFF
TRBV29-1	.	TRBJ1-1	CSVRGPDTEAFF
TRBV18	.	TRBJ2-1	CASSRGSRGEQFF
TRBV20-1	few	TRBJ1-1	CSASSGLRNTEAFF
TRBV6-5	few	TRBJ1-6	CASQRVAGTNSPLHF
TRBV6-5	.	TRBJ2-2	CASSRQGGNTGELFF
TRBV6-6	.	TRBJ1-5	CASSITYSNQPQHF
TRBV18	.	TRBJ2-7	CASSPREQGIEQYF